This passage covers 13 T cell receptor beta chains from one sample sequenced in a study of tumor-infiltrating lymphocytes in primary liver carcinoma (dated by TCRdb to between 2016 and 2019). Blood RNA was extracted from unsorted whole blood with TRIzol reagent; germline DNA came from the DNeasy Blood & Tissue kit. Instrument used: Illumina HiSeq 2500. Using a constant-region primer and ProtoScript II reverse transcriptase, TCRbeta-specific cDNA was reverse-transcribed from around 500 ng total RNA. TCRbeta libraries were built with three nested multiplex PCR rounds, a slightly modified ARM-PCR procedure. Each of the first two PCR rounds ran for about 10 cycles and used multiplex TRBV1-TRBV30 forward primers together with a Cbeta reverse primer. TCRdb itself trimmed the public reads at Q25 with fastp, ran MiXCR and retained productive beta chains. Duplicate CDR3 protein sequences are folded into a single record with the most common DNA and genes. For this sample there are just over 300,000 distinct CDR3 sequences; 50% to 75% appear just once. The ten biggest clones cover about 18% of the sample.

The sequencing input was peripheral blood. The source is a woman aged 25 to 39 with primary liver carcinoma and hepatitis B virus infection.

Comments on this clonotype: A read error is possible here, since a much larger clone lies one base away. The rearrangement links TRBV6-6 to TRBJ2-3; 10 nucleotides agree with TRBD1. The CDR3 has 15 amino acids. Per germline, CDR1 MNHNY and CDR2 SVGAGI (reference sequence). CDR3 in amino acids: CAGSFTGQGADTQYF. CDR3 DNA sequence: TGTGCCGGCAGTTTCACCGGACAGGGGGCAGATACGCAGTATTTT.

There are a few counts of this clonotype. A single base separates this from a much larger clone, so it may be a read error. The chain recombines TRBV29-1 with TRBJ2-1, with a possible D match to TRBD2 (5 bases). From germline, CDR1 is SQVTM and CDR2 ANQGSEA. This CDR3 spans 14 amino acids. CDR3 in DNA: TGCACCGTTGGGTTTAGCGCCACCTACAATGAGCAGTTCTTC. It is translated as CTVGFSATYNEQFF.

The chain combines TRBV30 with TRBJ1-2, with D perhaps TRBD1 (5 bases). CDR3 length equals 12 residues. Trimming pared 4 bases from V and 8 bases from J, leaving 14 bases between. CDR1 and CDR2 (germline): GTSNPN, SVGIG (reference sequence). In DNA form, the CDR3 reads TGTGCCTGGATCACCGGTGGGGACGGCTACACCTTC. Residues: CAWITGGDGYTF.

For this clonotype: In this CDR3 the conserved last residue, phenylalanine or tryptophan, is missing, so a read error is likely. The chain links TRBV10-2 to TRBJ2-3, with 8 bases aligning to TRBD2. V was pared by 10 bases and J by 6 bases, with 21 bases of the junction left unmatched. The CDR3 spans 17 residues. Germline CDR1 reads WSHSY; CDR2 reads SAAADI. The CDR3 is CATSGDMREAQVDTQYL. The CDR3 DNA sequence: TGCGCCACCTCGGGGGACATGCGGGAGGCGCAGGTGGATACGCAGTATCTT.

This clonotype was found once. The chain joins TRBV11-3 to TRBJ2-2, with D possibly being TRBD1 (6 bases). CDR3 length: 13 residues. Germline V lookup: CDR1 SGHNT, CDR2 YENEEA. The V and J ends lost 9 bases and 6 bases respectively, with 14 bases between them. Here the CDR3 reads CARSRTVSGELFF. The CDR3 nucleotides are TGTGCCAGGAGCCGGACAGTCTCCGGGGAGCTGTTTTTT.

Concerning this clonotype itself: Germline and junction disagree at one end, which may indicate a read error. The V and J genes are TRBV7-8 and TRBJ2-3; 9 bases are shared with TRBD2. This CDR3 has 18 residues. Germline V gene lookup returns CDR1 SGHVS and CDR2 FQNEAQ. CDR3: CASSGSVAGERNRDMQYF. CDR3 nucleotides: TGTGCCAGCAGCGGAAGTGTAGCGGGGGAGCGGAACAGAGATATGCAGTACTTT. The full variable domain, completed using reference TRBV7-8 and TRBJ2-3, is GAGVSQSPRYKVAKRGQDVALRCDPISGHVSLFWYQQALGQGPEFLTYFQNEAQLDKSGLPSDRFFAERPEGSVSTLKIQRTQQEDSAVYLCASSGSVAGERNRDMQYFGPGTRLTVL.

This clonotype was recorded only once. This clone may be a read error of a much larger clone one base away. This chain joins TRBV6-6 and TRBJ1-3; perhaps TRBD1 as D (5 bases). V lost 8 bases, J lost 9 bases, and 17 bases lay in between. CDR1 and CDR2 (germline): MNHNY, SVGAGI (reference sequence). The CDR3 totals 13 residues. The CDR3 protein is CASQQGVRSTIYF. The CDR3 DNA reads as TGTGCCAGCCAGCAGGGCGTCAGAAGCACCATATATTTT.

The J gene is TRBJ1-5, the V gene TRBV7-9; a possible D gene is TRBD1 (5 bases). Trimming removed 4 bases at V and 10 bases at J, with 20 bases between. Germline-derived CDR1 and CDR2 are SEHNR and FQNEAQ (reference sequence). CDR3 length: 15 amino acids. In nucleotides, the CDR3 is TGTGCCAGCAGCTACTCGACAGCCACCCCTGGCCCCCAGCATTTT. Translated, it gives CASSYSTATPGPQHF.

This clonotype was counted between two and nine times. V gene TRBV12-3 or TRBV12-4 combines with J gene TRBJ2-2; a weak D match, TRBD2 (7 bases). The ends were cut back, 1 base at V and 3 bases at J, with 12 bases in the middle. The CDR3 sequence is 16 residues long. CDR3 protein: CASSLVGGPDTGELFF. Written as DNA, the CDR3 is TGTGCCAGCAGTTTAGTCGGGGGGCCGGACACCGGGGAGCTGTTTTTT.

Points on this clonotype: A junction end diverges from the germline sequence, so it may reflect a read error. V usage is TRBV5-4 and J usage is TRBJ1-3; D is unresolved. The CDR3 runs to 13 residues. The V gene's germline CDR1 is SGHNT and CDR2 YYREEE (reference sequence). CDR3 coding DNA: TGTGACAGCAGCCCCGCCTCTGGAAACACCATATATTTT. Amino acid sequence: CDSSPASGNTIYF.

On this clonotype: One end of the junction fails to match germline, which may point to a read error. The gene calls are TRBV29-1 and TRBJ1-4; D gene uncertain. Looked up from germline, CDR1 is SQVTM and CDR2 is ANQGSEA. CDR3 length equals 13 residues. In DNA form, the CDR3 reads TGCAACGTTGGAGGGACAACTAATGAAAAACTGTTTTTT. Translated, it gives CNVGGTTNEKLFF.

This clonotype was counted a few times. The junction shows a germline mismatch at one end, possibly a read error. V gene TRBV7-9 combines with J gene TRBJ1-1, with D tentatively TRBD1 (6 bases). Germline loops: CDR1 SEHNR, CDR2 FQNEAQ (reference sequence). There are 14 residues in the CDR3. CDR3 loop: CASSRGLGATEAFF. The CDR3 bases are TGTGCTAGCAGCCGAGGGCTGGGGGCCACTGAAGCTTTCTTT.

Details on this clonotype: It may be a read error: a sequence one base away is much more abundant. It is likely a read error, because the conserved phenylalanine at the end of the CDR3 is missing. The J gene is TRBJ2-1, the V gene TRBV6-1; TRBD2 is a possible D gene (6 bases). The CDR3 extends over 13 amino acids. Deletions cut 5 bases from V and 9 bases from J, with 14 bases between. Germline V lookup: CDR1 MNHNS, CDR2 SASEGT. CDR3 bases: TGTGCCAGCAGTTCAGCTAGCGTTACTGAGCAGTTCTTG. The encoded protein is CASSSASVTEQFL.